The T cell receptor (beta chain) under discussion was sequenced for a study of cytomegalovirus exposure and HLA in healthy donors listed by TCRdb under 2017. Regarding the complete study: In an earlier analysis of 587 of the donors, 250 to 350 Gb of sequence data and 117 million unique TCR beta sequences from about 180 million T cells were reported. Typing coverage differed by locus: A, B, C, DRB1 and DQB1 were typed in roughly 629-630 donors, DQA1 in roughly 500, DPA1 in around 610, and DPB1 in around 440. Donor age, sex, ethnicity and CMV serostatus were collected together with the repertoire data. To decide whether each TCR beta V gene segment behaved as functional or pseudogenic, an earlier analysis of approximately 600 of the donors relied on high-throughput TCR beta sequencing. To predict cytomegalovirus infection status, the study combined high-throughput TCR immunosequencing, statistical association of individual TCRs with disease status, and machine learning. Among a few hundred genotyped donors of the cohort, an average of approximately 240,000 unique TCR beta nucleotide sequences were sequenced per donor, roughly 18% of them non-productive. In the later analysis, no new phenotypic data were used to find candidate immune exposures; instead, reliance was placed on TCR beta sequences and their occurrence across donors. HLA typing included class I and class II loci at four-digit resolution. Using immunosequencing, the study profiled T cell repertoires from 666 subjects and related those repertoires to cytomegalovirus serostatus. Besides the first cohort of about 730 subjects, a separate validation cohort made up of roughly 130 different subjects was used. A later genetic analysis used genome-wide SNP genotypes for about 65% of the roughly 670 donors, treating that subset as a discovery cohort. A later analysis re-analyzed previously published TCR beta repertoires from approximately 670 donors and added high-resolution HLA genotyping to study TCR occurrence patterns. Several DR-DQ haplotypes were treated as single units for association and clustering because of strong linkage in the cohort. The aim of the study was to test whether cataloging public T cell receptors could identify signatures of past pathogen exposure. An early release covering around 630 HLA-typed donors comprised roughly 300 gigabases of sequencing data and some 79 million unique TCR sequences. Of the roughly 390 genotyped donors, about 80% fell in the genetic ancestry cluster associated with self-reported Caucasian donors. Every discovery cohort repertoire had been produced on one sequencing platform.

Taken from the germline V gene (reference sequence), the CDR1 and CDR2 loops are SEHNR and FQNEAQ. Cut back by 1 base and 6 bases, the V and J ends lie 8 bases apart. Taken from cysteine to phenylalanine, the CDR3 has 13 residues. The only DNA kept is the CDR3, 39 bases in frame from the first base. In total, about 650 healthy bone marrow donors made up the cohort. At the time of sampling, every cohort member was nominally healthy, though immune exposures that went unrecorded were likely present. The donor was CMV seronegative and belonged to the group of 352 seronegative cohort members. A peripheral blood sample was collected from each donor, and TCR beta sequencing was performed on peripheral blood mononuclear cells. Genomic DNA was extracted from the blood cell samples with the Qiagen DNeasy Blood Extraction Kit. What the research found in general, with its limitations: A later analysis found that most CMV-associated TCR beta chains appeared HLA-restricted, with HLA associations seemingly driven largely by CMV exposure. The 87-base-pair reads could not distinguish some IMGT-functional V segments, including TRBV6-2 and TRBV6-3, so those segments were excluded. It was suggested by the authors that the approach could potentially be generalized to other disease states and immunological phenotypes. HLA typing was unavailable for some donors at each locus, so association tests used only the typed subset. In a later analysis, several top co-occurrence clusters were reported to appear linked to parvovirus B19, influenza, CMV and Epstein-Barr virus. An association between a missense DCLRE1C variant and V-gene and J-gene trimming of TCR beta chains was found in a later genetic analysis and replicated in an independent cohort. When HLA alleles, especially DR and DQ, strongly co-occurred, TCR associations were difficult to assign to individual alleles. Correlated functional status among segregating V segments might be attributable to linkage disequilibrium, but an unknown experimental factor could not be ruled out. A later genetic analysis reported fewer N-insertions in productive TCRs among donors in an Asian-associated ancestry cluster than the roughly 620-donor mean. A later analysis found that TCR association rates varied across HLA loci, with DRB1 alleles showing the most associated TCRs and HLA-C alleles the fewest. The study gave a list of some 150 TCR beta chains associated with cytomegalovirus. CMV serostatus was the only immune exposure information available for the cohort. The sequencing pipeline was judged likely to have produced a cluster of highly shared sequence variants as a technical artifact. A further reported finding was that TCR beta sequences accurately predicted the HLA-A and HLA-B alleles for most subjects in the first cohort. Broadly in line with IMGT annotations, most TCR beta V segments showed up in productive rearrangements about 87% or about 30% of the time in an earlier analysis of several hundred of the donors. The earlier analysis of approximately 540 of the donors excluded roughly 16 rarely observed V segments, including chromosome 9 orphons, because counts were too low. While some public TCRs were present in many individuals, most TCR sequences turned up only very rarely across donors. A few of the identified cytomegalovirus-associated TCR beta chains were confirmed in vitro to be specific for cytomegalovirus antigens. A later analysis found that HLA-associated TCR beta chains were more clonally expanded and had lower generation probabilities than equally common non-associated chains. Sequencing depth was assumed to be roughly uniform across donors in the presence/absence analyses, though that assumption may not hold. At a false discovery rate of 0.05, a later analysis linked 15,000 to 20,000 TCR beta sequences to specific HLA alleles. In this cohort, only TCR beta chains were sequenced, and detectable features were limited by the absence of alpha or paired-chain data. Cytomegalovirus status was reported to be diagnosed by the classifier with high specificity and sensitivity in both the original and validation cohorts.

The library was prepared using the immunoSEQ multiplex PCR assay. For the multiplex PCR, a mixture combining 60 forward primers for TCR Vbeta segments and 13 reverse primers for TCR Jbeta segments was used. A multiplex PCR assay on genomic DNA amplified the CDR3 region of rearranged TCR beta genes. The amplified TCR beta libraries were sequenced on the Illumina HiSeq System as 87-base-pair reads. As for the authors' bioinformatics: A later analysis tallied 80 million to 95 million unique TCR beta chains across the 700 or so repertoires, and about 10 million of those chains were shared by two or more donors. Raw reads were error-corrected and collapsed into unique sequences with a nearest-neighbor algorithm that merged closely related sequences to remove PCR and sequencing errors. Alignment of CDR3 sequences to IMGT reference sequences was used to assign V, D and J gene segments. For a sequence to be retained, a match of at least six nucleotides was required to both a V gene segment and a J gene segment. A rearrangement was called productive if the CDR3 had no stop codons and remained in frame with V and J, and every other rearrangement was called non-productive. Following IMGT convention, CDR3 was defined as the stretch from the second conserved V-encoded cysteine to the conserved J-encoded phenylalanine. The earlier analysis of a few hundred of the donors excluded any sequence lacking an unambiguous match to a single V gene segment. An earlier analysis of 587 of the donors called V segments functional above 56.7% productive rearrangements and segregating when the between-donor standard deviation exceeded 5%. To diagnose cytomegalovirus status from the catalog of TCR beta chain sequences, a statistical classification framework was built. A later analysis assigned V and J genes by comparing TCR nucleotide sequences with IMGT/GENE-DB human TR gene sequences. A later analysis assigned CDR3 sequences and most-parsimonious VDJ recombination scenarios with the TCRdist pipeline. A later analysis defined each TCR beta chain by its CDR3 amino acid sequence plus V-gene family, and excluded reads lacking a unique V-gene family. To address suspected cross-contamination and a sequencing artifact, a later analysis removed 592 highly shared, low-generation-probability nucleotide sequences. In a later analysis, a clonal expansion index for each public chain was calculated from normalized within-repertoire ranks of inferred template counts. Generation probabilities in a later analysis came from a VDJ recombination model fitted to out-of-frame rearrangements, and those results were checked against IGoR. In a later analysis, TCR-TCR, TCR-HLA and TCR-CMV co-occurrence was scored with hypergeometric tests, and a repertoire-size bias correction was applied to TCR pairs. False discovery rates were estimated in a later analysis by permuting HLA or CMV assignments 20 times. A later analysis grouped co-occurring TCRs with DBSCAN, adding TCRdist sequence similarity when clustering within HLA-allele-positive subsets. Repertoires with fewer than 30,000 or more than 120,000 public chains were left out of co-occurrence clustering, as were about 5 repertoires with anomalous nucleotide sharing. The clones in this table, taken by TCRdb from immuneACCESS, are in-frame only. Not every clone is retained; where verified, under half of the shortfall comes from an unresolved V gene, and the cause of the rest is unknown. D and trimming were read from the DNA, whereas the V and J calls and clone size are those reported in that table. For this sample the table gives 150,000 to 200,000 clones, of which approximately 86% were detected only once. Of the sample, roughly 1.7% is held by the ten largest clones.

On this clone: Which antigen it targets is not known. No much larger clone exists at a distance of one base, and base qualities are not known.

The TCR originated in a woman between 18 and 29 years old in good health and CMV-seronegative. The sample consisted of PBMCs. The V and J genes are TRBV7-9 and TRBJ2-3, with no confidently assigned D gene. The nucleotides read TGTGCCAGCAGCTTAGGTCTCAGGGATACGCAGTATTTT. Translated, it gives CASSLGLRDTQYF.